This paragraph covers one T cell receptor (beta chain) sequence. Its binding antigen is unknown. Qualities for individual bases were not recorded, and no much larger clone is one base off. This sample is drawn from a study of blood T cell repertoires in COVID-19 (dated by TCRdb to about 2020). About the study as a whole: Samples covering the acute and convalescent phases of COVID-19 were provided by collaborators in the United States, Italy and Spain. Nearly every sample came with metadata listing a de-identified subject ID, COVID-19 status, age in years and sex. Where available, HLA class I and class II types were obtained from metadata supplied by the sample provider rather than from assay-based typing. The material from the prospective study consisted of cDNA or gDNA derived from T cells, B-cell-depleted T cells, or PBMCs. Subjects who had been exposed to COVID-19, were actively infected with it, or had recovered from it provided the deeply sampled blood TCRbeta repertoires that made up the dataset. The samples were drawn from the first 160 participants of the ongoing ImmuneRACE study and from 950 to 1,500 subjects provided by 6 global collaborators. A freely available public database, intended as a resource for researchers studying the immune response to SARS-CoV-2, is where the repertoires were released.

The immunoSEQ Assay, a bias-controlled multiplex PCR, was used to amplify TCRbeta CDR3 regions from genomic DNA. For the original study's pipeline: Within the assay, amplification of reference gene primers was used to estimate how many nucleated cells each sample contained. To quantify the absolute abundance of each unique TCRbeta CDR3 rearrangement, sequence reads were collapsed and filtered. Productive Simpson clonality was computed per sample as the square root of Simpson's diversity index over productive rearrangements. This is the immuneACCESS table as TCRdb keeps it, with only in-frame sequences that have V and J called. A part of the clones is gone; compared with another copy, unresolved V genes explain less than half, and the rest is unexplained. V and J calls and clone size are given by that table; D and trimming were obtained from the DNA. For this sample the table gives more than 250,000 clones, of which nearly 90% were detected only once. The top ten constitute approximately 0.7% of the sample.

The CDR3 spans 14 residues, from the cysteine through the phenylalanine. The kept DNA is CDR3 alone, 42 bases in frame from the first base. As encoded in the germline V gene, CDR1 is MGHDK while CDR2 is SYGVNS. V is pared back by 3 bases and J by 2 bases, with 8 bases lying between the germline termini. The research as a whole found: The amount of clinical and demographic metadata varied by source and participant and was provided uncurated.

The collaborating institutions used their own protocols to collect whole blood in K2EDTA tubes. For TCRbeta analysis, collaborators shipped samples in one of three forms: frozen whole blood, isolated PBMCs, or DNA extracted from either of those sample types. What was sequenced was peripheral blood. The chain was built from TRBV25-1 and TRBJ2-1, with TRBD2 perhaps the D gene, on 6 matching bases. The clonotype comes from a human donor in a cohort sampled during active COVID-19. The sequenced DNA: TGTGCCAGCAGTGAGCGGGATCCCTACAATGAGCAGTTCTTC. Translated, this is CASSERDPYNEQFF. The full variable domain, completed from the reference TRBV25-1 and TRBJ2-1 proteins outside the CDR3, reads EADIYQTPRYLVIGTGKKITLECSQTMGHDKMYWYQQDPGMELHLIHYSYGVNSTEKGDLSSESTVSRIRTEHFPLTLESARPSHTSQYLCASSERDPYNEQFFGPGTRLTVL.